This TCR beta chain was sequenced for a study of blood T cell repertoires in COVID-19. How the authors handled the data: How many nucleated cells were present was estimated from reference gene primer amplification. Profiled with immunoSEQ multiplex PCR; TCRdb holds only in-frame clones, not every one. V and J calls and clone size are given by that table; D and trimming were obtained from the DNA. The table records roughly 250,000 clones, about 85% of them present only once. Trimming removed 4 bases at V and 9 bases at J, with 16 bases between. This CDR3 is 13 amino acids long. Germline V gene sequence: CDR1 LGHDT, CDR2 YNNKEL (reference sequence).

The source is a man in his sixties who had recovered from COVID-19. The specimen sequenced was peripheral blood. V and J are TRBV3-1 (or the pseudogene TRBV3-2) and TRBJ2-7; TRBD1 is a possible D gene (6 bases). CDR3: CASSPDSTGRQYF. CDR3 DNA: TGTGCCAGCAGCCCAGACTCGACAGGACGGCAGTACTTC.